This TCR beta chain appears in the sequencing data of a study of CD8+ T cells in alopecia areata. Germline CDR1 SGHRS, CDR2 YFSETQ. CDR3 length: 15 amino acids. With V trimmed by 4 bases and J by 5 bases, 3 bases remained unmatched. Stated treatment: oral pan-JAK inhibitor, 5-10 mg twice daily. Investigators isolated RNA and reverse transcribed it into cDNA to act as the sequencing template. Profiling relied on immunoSEQ multiplex PCR, and the TCRdb table lists in-frame clones only, not all of them. This sample has about 140,000 clones, with roughly 82% found just once. This clone was found once. This clonotype was obtained from a human donor with alopecia areata. The sample in question was CD8+ T cells sorted from blood, obtained at week 4, from a patient treated with tofacitinib. This chain links TRBV5-1 with TRBJ2-2; 12 nucleotides align to TRBD2. In DNA, the CDR3 is TGCGCCAGCAGCCCCGGGACTAGCGGGACCGGGGAGCTGTTTTTT. Protein product: CASSPGTSGTGELFF.